This T cell receptor (beta chain) was identified during a study of T cells in Graves' hyperthyroidism and ophthalmopathy (dated by TCRdb to between 2018 and 2021). For the study in its entirety: Peripheral blood samples were taken at the time of initial diagnosis, prior to any treatment. Whether ophthalmopathy could be predicted prospectively was tested in an independent validation cohort made up of 18 to 20 hyperthyroidism patients plus 17 patients who later progressed to ophthalmopathy. In over five Graves' hyperthyroidism patients, the study also compared T-cell repertoires from thyroid tissue with T-cell repertoires from blood. Once sampling was done, hyperthyroidism patients were given methimazole at a starting dose of 30 mg daily, whereas ophthalmopathy patients were given high-dose intravenous methylprednisolone. To identify distinguishing TCR V-J signatures, a discovery cohort of 90 to 100 patients was used, comprising under 45 with Graves' ophthalmopathy and about 59 with stable Graves' hyperthyroidism. According to the paper, TCR Vbeta CDR3 sequencing was carried out on more than 120 peripheral blood samples, which came from fewer than 50 ophthalmopathy, under 80 hyperthyroidism and approximately 17 progressor patients. The 75 to 100 discovery patients were randomly split 7:3 into training and test sets. Paper-wide results and their limitations: A 13 V-J signature model separated ophthalmopathy from stable hyperthyroidism, with nearly 90% sensitivity and about 81% specificity in cross-validation and 80%/75% in testing. Sample size was not statistically predetermined, and blinding of investigators to group allocation was not performed. Blood samples also contained most of the expanded thyroid clonotypes (frequency above 0.001), which suggests that blood repertoires may reflect thyroid immune responses. In validation, progression to ophthalmopathy was predicted by the model with 55% to 71% sensitivity and 72% to 80% specificity, a median of around 5.9 months before onset.

The TCR beta CDR3 regions were amplified from the RNA transcripts. For the first round of RT-PCR on the TCR CDR3, the HTBI primer set was used together with the Qiagen OneStep RT-PCR kit. The libraries were constructed in a second round of multiplex PCR and then size-selected and purified. The libraries were sequenced on an Illumina HiSeq2000 using paired-end 100 bp reads. Turning to the authors' computational methods: SOAPnuke was used to process the raw data, throwing out any read that contained adapters or uncalled bases, had a mean Phred below 15, or lacked an exact constant-primer or identifier match. High-quality paired reads were merged with COPE v1.2.5, and unique nucleotide sequences were defined as clonotypes. Clonotypes were aligned to IMGT TRBV, TRBD and TRBJ reference segments using MiTCR v1.1. Only V-J combinations with frequency above 0.0001, covering roughly 99% of repertoires, were analysed. The TCS score was defined as F50 (clonal expansion) divided by E x V (chaos), with BLOSUM62-based TCRdist calculated between CDR3 peptides within each V-J. Welch's t-statistics and random forest reduced roughly 500 V-J features to 13, which were used in a naive Bayes classifier (R e1071). The public reads were reprocessed in TCRdb via fastp at Q25 and MiXCR, keeping in-frame beta chains. CDR3 protein sequences are deduplicated, and each keeps its most common genes and DNA. The authors' filters were not applied to this entry. In all, the sample holds 300,000 to 450,000 distinct CDR3 sequences, and 13% of those were seen once. Clones ranked in the top ten supply roughly 8.3% of the sample.

From its cysteine to its phenylalanine, the CDR3 spans 14 amino acids. Of all the DNA, just the CDR3 is kept, 42 bases in frame from base 1. V and J lose 3 bases and 4 bases, and a span of 13 bases separates them. A patient counted as having stable Graves' hyperthyroidism if no progression to ophthalmopathy occurred over 18 months of follow-up. Hyperthyroidism patients were newly diagnosed, with disease duration under 2 months, and aged 18 to 65 years. The study excluded patients with uncontrolled infections, other autoimmune diseases, pregnancy or lactation. Diagnoses were established on the basis of clinical symptoms, serum thyroxine and TRAb, thyroid ultrasound, and orbital computed tomography. Ficoll-Paque density gradient centrifugation was used to isolate PBMCs from about 9 ml of fresh peripheral blood. Total RNA was extracted using Trizol reagent, and RNA quality was assessed on an Agilent 2100 Bioanalyzer.

This clonotype was picked up many times. No antigen is known for it. There are no base qualities to consult, and no much larger clone falls within one base. Sequencing was performed on blood. The chain employs TRBV12-3 or TRBV12-4 and TRBJ2-7, with no reliable assignment of the D segment. The TCR originated in a woman aged 18-29 years with Graves' hyperthyroidism. The bases are TGTGCCAGCAGTTTTCAGGTGATAGGTTACGAGCAGTACTTC. Its protein product is CASSFQVIGYEQYF.